Following are 6 T cell receptor beta chains from one sample sequenced in a study of blood T cells in healthy people across ages (dated by TCRdb to between 2015 and 2017). The method was 5' RACE. TCRdb names Illumina HiSeq 2500 as the instrument used. A second PCR of about 7 to 12 cycles was run with a J-beta primer mix and a sample-barcoded 5' primer. TCRdb ran its own pipeline on the public reads, namely fastp trimming at Q25 and MiXCR clone calling, and kept in-frame beta chains. Rows with one shared CDR3 protein collapse into an entry with the most common genes and DNA. The sample table lists over a million distinct CDR3 sequences, less than 50% of them with a count of one. 18% of the sample is in the top ten clones. The source material was blood. The receptors were sampled from a woman aged 60-75 years in good health.

V gene TRBV2 combines with J gene TRBJ2-7, with D perhaps matching TRBD1 (6 bases). This CDR3 has 15 residues. CDR1 is SNHLY and CDR2 is FYNNEI in the germline V gene. Trimming removed 6 bases from V and 2 bases from J, with 17 bases in between. CDR3 protein: CASSASLGQPYEQYF. The CDR3 DNA reads as TGTGCCAGCAGCGCCAGCCTCGGACAGCCCTACGAGCAGTACTTC.

This chain links TRBV20-1 with TRBJ2-7; D is uncertain. The CDR3 totals 14 residues. V lost 0 bases and J 1 base, leaving 10 bases between the germline ends. The germline CDR1 and CDR2 sequences are DFQATT and SNEGSKA (reference sequence). The CDR3 DNA follows: TGCAGTGCTAGAGATATCCAGTTTTCCTACGAGCAGTACTTC. Translation: CSARDIQFSYEQYF.

The chain links TRBV7-2 to TRBJ2-1, with D uncertain. Trimming shortened V by 5 bases and J by 6 bases, and 14 bases separated the two germline ends. Per germline, CDR1 SGHTA and CDR2 FQGNSA. The CDR3 spans 14 residues. The CDR3 coding sequence is TGTGCCAGCAGCATCCAAGCAGGAGCCAATGAGCAGTTCTTC. Amino acid sequence: CASSIQAGANEQFF.

The rearrangement links TRBV2 to TRBJ1-2; the match to TRBD1 covers 8 bases. Germline V gene data show CDR1 as SNHLY and CDR2 as FYNNEI. The CDR3 runs to 16 residues. The junction had 12 bases not matched to a gene; V was cut back by 4 bases and J by 5 bases. The CDR3 is CASSGTGGQGVYGYTF. CDR3 coding DNA: TGTGCCAGCAGTGGTACGGGAGGACAGGGAGTTTATGGCTACACCTTC. The whole variable domain, filled in from reference TRBV2 and TRBJ1-2, reads EPEVTQTPSHQVTQMGQEVILRCVPISNHLYFYWYRQILGQKVEFLVSFYNNEISEKSEIFDDQFSVERPDGSNFTLKIRSTKLEDSAMYFCASSGTGGQGVYGYTFGSGTRLTVV.

The chain links TRBV5-1 to TRBJ2-1, with TRBD2 matching 12 bases. Judging by the DNA end, TRBJ2-7 fits better; the J call may be wrong. The CDR3 covers 19 residues. Looked up from germline, CDR1 is SGHRS and CDR2 is YFSETQ. CDR3 nucleotide sequence: TGCGCCAGCAGCGTAATCCTAGCGGGAGGGGCCGGCTCCTACAATGAGCAGTACTTC. It yields the protein CASSVILAGGAGSYNEQYF.

The chain joins TRBV3-1 to TRBJ2-3; 10 nucleotides match TRBD2. CDR1 is LGHDT, CDR2 YNNKEL, per germline (reference sequence). There are 16 residues in the CDR3. The V gene end was trimmed by 0 bases and the J gene end by 5 bases; junction bases not matched to a gene: 5. CDR3 in DNA: TGTGCCAGCAGCCAAGATGGGGCTAGCGGGAGAGATACGCAGTATTTT. Amino acids: CASSQDGASGRDTQYF.